The 2 T cell receptor beta chains below all came from one sample that was sequenced in a study of T cells in narcolepsy. Method: immunoSEQ multiplex PCR; TCRdb's copy keeps in-frame clones and lacks some. The data hold 30,000 to 35,000 clones, with roughly 80% observed a single time. Input material: memory (CD45RA-) CD4+ T cells from blood. These receptors came from a human donor in good health.

This CDR3 is CASRSAVAHVLDEQYF. The DNA for the CDR3 is TGTGCCAGCAGGTCGGCAGTAGCTCACGTGTTAGACGAGCAGTACTTC. V gene TRBV21-1 combines with J gene TRBJ2-7; the D segment call TRBD2 is taken from the table without a DNA check. TRBV21-1 is tagged as a pseudogene. The CDR3 sequence is 16 residues long.

The chain joins TRBV5-1 to TRBJ1-1; D is uncertain. V lost 0 bases, J lost 0 bases, and 12 bases lay in between. The CDR3 length is 16 residues. CDR1 is SGHRS and CDR2 is YFSETQ in the germline V gene. This CDR3 is CASSLVAQSVNTEAFF. The CDR3 DNA reads as TGCGCCAGCAGCTTGGTAGCACAGTCGGTGAACACTGAAGCTTTCTTT. Variable domain in full (rest from reference TRBV5-1 and TRBJ1-1): KAGVTQTPRYLIKTRGQQVTLSCSPISGHRSVSWYQQTPGQGLQFLFEYFSETQRNKGNFPGRFSGRQFSNSRSEMNVSTLELGDSALYLCASSLVAQSVNTEAFFGQGTRLTVV.